This TCR beta chain comes out of a study of T cell responses to AZD1222 COVID-19 vaccine. As concerns this clone: Antigen unknown.

Pooled in the analysis were second doses at about 4 or about 12 weeks. Libraries were prepared by immunoSEQ multiplex PCR; TCRdb keeps only in-frame clonotypes and omits some of them. The data show about 54,000 clones, 80% to 90% seen once. Study conclusions and caveats: Clonal diversity may have been underestimated in mostly white British donors. The study sampled repertoires only after the peak T cell response.

The TCR originated in an adult who received the AZD1222 COVID-19 vaccine. Source: peripheral blood, taken 28 days after the second AZD1222 dose.

The CDR3 DNA reads TGCGCCAGCAGCCCGGGACAGGCTTCGTACGAGCAGTACTTC. Its translation: CASSPGQASYEQYF. The J gene is TRBJ2-7, the V gene TRBV4-3; 8 bases match TRBD1. CDR1 LGHNA and CDR2 YSLEER come from the germline V gene. V lost 4 bases and J lost 4; bases outside the gene matches: 6. The CDR3 totals 14 residues.